The clone carrying this TCR beta chain was picked up one time. The CDR3 loop spans 14 amino acids. The V segment lost 3 bases and the J segment 7 bases; nucleotides outside the gene matches: 5. Germline V CDR1 and CDR2: KGHSH, LQKENI. This sample is part of a study of cytomegalovirus exposure and HLA in healthy donors. The PCR employed 60 Vbeta primers together with 13 Jbeta primers. Data came from immunoSEQ multiplex PCR; TCRdb stores just in-frame clones and leaves some out. The sample shows about 150,000 clones, 65% to 75% of them seen only once. The sequence derives from a man aged 18 to 29 in good health and CMV-seronegative. Material for sequencing was PBMCs. This chain connects TRBV18 to TRBJ1-3; TRBD1 agrees at 8 bases. The CDR3: CASSPDRGGNTIYF. The CDR3 DNA reads TGTGCCAGCTCACCCGACAGGGGCGGTAACACCATATATTTT.